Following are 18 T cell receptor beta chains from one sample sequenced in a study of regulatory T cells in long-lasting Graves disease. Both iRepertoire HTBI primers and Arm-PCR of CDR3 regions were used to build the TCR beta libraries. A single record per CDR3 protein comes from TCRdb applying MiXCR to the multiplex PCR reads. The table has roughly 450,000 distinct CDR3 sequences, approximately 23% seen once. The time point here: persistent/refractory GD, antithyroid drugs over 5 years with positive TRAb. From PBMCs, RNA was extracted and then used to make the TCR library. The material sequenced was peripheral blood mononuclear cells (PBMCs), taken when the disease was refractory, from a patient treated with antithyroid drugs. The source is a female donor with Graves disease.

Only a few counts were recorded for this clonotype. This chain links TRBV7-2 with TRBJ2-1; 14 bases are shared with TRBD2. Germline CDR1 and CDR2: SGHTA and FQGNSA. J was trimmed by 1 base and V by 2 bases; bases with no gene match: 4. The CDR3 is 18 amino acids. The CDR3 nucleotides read TGTGCCAGCAGCTTACCAGGACTAGCGGGAGGTTCCTACAATGAGCAGTTCTTC. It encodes CASSLPGLAGGSYNEQFF.

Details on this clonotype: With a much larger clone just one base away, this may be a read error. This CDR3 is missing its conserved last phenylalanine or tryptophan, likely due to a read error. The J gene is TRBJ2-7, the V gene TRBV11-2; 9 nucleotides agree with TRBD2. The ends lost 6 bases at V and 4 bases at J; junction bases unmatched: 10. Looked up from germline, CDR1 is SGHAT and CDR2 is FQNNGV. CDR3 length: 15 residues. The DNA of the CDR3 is TGTGCCAGCAGGCTTCGGGGCGGGAGGGTTTACGAGCAGTACTTA. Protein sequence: CASRLRGGRVYEQYL.

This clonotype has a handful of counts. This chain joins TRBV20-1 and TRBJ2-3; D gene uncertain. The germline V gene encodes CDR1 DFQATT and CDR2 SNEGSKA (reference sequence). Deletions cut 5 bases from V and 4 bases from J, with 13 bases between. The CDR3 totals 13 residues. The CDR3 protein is CSAFGPPADTQYF. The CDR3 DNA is TGCAGTGCTTTTGGACCGCCCGCAGATACGCAGTATTTT.

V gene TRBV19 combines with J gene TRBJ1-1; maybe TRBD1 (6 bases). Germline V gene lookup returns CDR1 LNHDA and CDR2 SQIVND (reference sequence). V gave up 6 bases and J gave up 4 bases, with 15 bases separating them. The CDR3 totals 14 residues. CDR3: CASRQQQGTTEAFF. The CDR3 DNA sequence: TGTGCCAGTAGACAGCAACAGGGAACCACTGAAGCTTTCTTT.

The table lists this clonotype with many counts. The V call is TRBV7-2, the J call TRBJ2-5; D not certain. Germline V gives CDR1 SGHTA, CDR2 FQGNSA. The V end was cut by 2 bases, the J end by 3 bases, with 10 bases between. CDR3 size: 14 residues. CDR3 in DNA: TGTGCCAGCAGCTTATATAGGCCCGAAGAGACCCAGTACTTC. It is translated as CASSLYRPEETQYF.

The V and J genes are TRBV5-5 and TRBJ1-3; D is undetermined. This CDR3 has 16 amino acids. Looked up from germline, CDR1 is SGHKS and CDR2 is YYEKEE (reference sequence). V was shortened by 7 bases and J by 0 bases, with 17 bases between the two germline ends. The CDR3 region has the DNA TGTGCCAGCCCCAAGATGGATAGAATCTCTGGAAACACCATATATTTT. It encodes CASPKMDRISGNTIYF.

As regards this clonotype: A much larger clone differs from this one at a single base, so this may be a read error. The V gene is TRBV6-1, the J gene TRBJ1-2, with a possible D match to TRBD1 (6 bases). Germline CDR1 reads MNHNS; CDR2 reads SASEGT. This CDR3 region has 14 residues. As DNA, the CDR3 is TGTGCCAGCGGTGACGGACAGCTCTCTTATGGCTACACCTTC. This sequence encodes CASGDGQLSYGYTF.

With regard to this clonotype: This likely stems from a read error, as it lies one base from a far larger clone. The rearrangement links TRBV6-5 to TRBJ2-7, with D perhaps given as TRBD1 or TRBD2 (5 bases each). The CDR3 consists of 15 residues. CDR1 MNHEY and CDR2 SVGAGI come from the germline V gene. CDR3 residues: CASSYPQGVSHEQYF. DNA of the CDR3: TGTGCCAGCAGTTACCCCCAGGGAGTCTCCCACGAGCAGTACTTC.

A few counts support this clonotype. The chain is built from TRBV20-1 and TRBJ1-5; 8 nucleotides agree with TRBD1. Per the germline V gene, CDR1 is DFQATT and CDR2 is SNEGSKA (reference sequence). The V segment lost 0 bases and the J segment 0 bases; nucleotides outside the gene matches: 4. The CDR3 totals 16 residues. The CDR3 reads CSARDRGRNSNQPQHF. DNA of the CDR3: TGCAGTGCTAGAGACAGGGGGCGAAATAGCAATCAGCCCCAGCATTTT.

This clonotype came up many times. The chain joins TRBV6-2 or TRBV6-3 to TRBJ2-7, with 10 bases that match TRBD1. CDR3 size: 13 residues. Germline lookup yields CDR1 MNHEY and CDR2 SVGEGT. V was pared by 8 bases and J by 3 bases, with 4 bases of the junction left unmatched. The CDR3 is CASRTGGFYEQYF. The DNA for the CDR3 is TGTGCCAGCCGGACAGGGGGGTTCTACGAGCAGTACTTC.

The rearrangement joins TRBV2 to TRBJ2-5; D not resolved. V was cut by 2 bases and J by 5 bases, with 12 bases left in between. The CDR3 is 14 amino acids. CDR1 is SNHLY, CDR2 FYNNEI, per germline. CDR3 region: CASSERAGQETQYF. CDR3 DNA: TGTGCCAGCAGTGAAAGGGCTGGCCAGGAGACCCAGTACTTC.

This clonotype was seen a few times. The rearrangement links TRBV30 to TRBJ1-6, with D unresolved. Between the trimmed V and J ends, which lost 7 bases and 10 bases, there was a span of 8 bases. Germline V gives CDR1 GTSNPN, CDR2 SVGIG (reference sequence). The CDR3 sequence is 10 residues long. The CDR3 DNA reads TGTGCCTCCCTCCTATCACCCCTCCACTTT. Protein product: CASLLSPLHF.

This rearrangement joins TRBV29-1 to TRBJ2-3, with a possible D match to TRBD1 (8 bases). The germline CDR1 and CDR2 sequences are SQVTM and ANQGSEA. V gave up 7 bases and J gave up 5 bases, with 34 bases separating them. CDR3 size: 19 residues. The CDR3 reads CSAGGRTGSRWSGRDTQYF. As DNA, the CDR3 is TGCAGCGCGGGGGGCCGGACAGGGAGTCGGTGGTCGGGCAGAGATACGCAGTATTTT.

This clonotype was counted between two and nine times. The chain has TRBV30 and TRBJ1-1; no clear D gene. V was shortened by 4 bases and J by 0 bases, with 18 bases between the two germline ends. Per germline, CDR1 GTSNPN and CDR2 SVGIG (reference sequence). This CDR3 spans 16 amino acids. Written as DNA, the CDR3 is TGTGCCTGGATCCCTTCACCCCGGCGGATGAACACTGAAGCTTTCTTT. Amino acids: CAWIPSPRRMNTEAFF.

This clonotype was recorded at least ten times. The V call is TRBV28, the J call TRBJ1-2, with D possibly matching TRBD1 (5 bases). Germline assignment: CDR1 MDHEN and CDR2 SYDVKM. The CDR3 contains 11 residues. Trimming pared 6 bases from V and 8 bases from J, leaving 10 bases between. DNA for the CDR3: TGTGCCAGCAGACAAAACAGGGGCTACACCTTC. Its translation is CASRQNRGYTF.

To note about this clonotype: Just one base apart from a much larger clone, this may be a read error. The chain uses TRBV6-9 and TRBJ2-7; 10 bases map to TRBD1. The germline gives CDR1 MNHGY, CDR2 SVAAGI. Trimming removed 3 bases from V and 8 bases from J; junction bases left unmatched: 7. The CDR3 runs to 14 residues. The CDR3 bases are TGTGCCAGCAGTTACCAGACAGGGGGCGACCAGCAGTACTTC. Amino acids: CASSYQTGGDQQYF.

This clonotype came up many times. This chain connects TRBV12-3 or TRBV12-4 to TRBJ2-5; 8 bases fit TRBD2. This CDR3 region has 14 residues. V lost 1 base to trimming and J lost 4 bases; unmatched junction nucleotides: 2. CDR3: CASSLVRGGETQYF. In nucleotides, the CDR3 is TGTGCCAGCAGTTTAGTCCGGGGGGGAGAGACCCAGTACTTC.

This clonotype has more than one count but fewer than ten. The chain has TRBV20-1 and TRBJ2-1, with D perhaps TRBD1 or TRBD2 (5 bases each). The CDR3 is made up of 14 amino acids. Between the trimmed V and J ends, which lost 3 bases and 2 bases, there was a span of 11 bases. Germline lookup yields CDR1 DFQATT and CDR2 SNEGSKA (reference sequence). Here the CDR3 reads CSASVGVAYNEQFF. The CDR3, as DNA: TGCAGTGCTAGTGTGGGGGTGGCCTACAATGAGCAGTTCTTC.